Listed here are 23 T cell receptor beta chains from one sample, sequenced in a study of blood T cell repertoires in COVID-19. Repertoires were generated with immunoSEQ multiplex PCR, while TCRdb's copy carries only in-frame clones and drops some. The table records 150,000 to 200,000 clones, around 80% of them present only once. The material sequenced was PBMCs or T cells enriched from blood (not recorded which). These receptors were obtained from a man aged 45-65 years who had recovered from COVID-19.

J is TRBJ2-1 and V is TRBV7-2; 8 positions agree with TRBD1. CDR3 length: 15 amino acids. The germline V gene has CDR1 SGHTA and CDR2 FQGNSA. The V segment lost 3 bases and the J segment 2 bases; nucleotides outside the gene matches: 3. CDR3 coding DNA: TGTGCCAGCAGCTTCGACAGGGGCGCCTACAATGAGCAGTTCTTC. Translated, it gives CASSFDRGAYNEQFF.

This chain connects TRBV9 to TRBJ1-1; a weak D match, TRBD1 (5 bases). The CDR3 loop spans 15 amino acids. V was clipped by 5 bases and J by 7 bases, with 21 bases between them. CDR1 and CDR2 (germline): SGDLS, YYNGEE. The CDR3 bases are TGTGCCAGCAGTGGGCGGCAGGGCCCTCCAGATGAAGCTTTCTTT. Translating it yields CASSGRQGPPDEAFF. The full variable domain, rest sourced from reference TRBV9 and TRBJ1-1, is DSGVTQTPKHLITATGQRVTLRCSPRSGDLSVYWYQQSLDQGLQFLIQYYNGEERAKGNILERFSAQQFPDLHSELNLSSLELGDSALYFCASSGRQGPPDEAFFGQGTRLTVV.

The gene calls are TRBV27 and TRBJ2-7, with a tentative D call TRBD1 (6 bases). The length of the CDR3 is 14 residues. Germline CDR1 MNHEY, CDR2 SMNVEV (reference sequence). V was cut by 2 bases and J by 0 bases, with 8 bases left in between. The CDR3 DNA follows: TGTGCCAGCAGTTTAGACAGGCTCTCCTACGAGCAGTACTTC. It specifies CASSLDRLSYEQYF.

The CDR3 loop reads CASSLESVTEAFF. The DNA of the CDR3 is TGTGCCAGCAGCCTCGAGTCGGTCACTGAAGCTTTCTTT. The rearrangement joins TRBV7-9 to TRBJ1-1; D gene uncertain. Trimming removed 5 bases at V and 4 bases at J, with 11 bases between. CDR1 is SEHNR, CDR2 FQNEAQ, per germline (reference sequence). The CDR3 runs to 13 residues.

The CDR3 DNA reads TGTGCCAGTAGCCAAGGGGGACGCGGGGAGCTGTTTTTT. Translation: CASSQGGRGELFF. The J gene is TRBJ2-2, the V gene TRBV19; a possible D gene is TRBD1 (6 bases). The length of the CDR3 is 13 residues. Trimming removed 6 bases from V and 7 bases from J, with 12 bases in between. CDR1 LNHDA and CDR2 SQIVND come from the germline V gene (reference sequence).

The DNA of the CDR3 is TGTGCCAGCCAACATGGAGGAGGCGGGGGGGCCGATGAGCAGTTCTTC. It specifies CASQHGGGGGADEQFF. The chain carries TRBV18 and TRBJ2-1; TRBD2 matches 9 bases. Germline-derived CDR1 and CDR2 are KGHSH and LQKENI. The V gene end was trimmed by 8 bases and the J gene end by 8 bases; junction bases not matched to a gene: 16. The CDR3 consists of 16 residues. The variable domain in full, completed from reference TRBV18 and TRBJ2-1, reads NAGVMQNPRHLVRRRGQEARLRCSPMKGHSHVYWYRQLPEEGLKFMVYLQKENIIDESGMPKERFSAEFPKEGPSILRIQQVVRGDSAAYFCASQHGGGGGADEQFFGPGTRLTVL.

This rearrangement joins TRBV7-9 to TRBJ2-1; D gene uncertain. CDR3 length equals 12 residues. Trimming stripped 5 bases from V and 6 bases from J, with 8 bases between. Looked up from germline, CDR1 is SEHNR and CDR2 is FQNEAQ (reference sequence). The CDR3 DNA follows: TGTGCCAGCAGCCCCTTCGGCAATGAGCAGTTCTTC. It codes for CASSPFGNEQFF. Full variable domain (missing parts from reference TRBV7-9 and TRBJ2-1): DTGVSQNPRHKITKRGQNVTFRCDPISEHNRLYWYRQTLGQGPEFLTYFQNEAQLEKSRLLSDRFSAERPKGSFSTLEIQRTEQGDSAMYLCASSPFGNEQFFGPGTRLTVL.

The chain employs TRBV5-1 and TRBJ2-5; D is uncertain. V gave up 7 bases and J gave up 2 bases, with 12 bases separating them. The CDR3 has 13 amino acids. CDR1 is SGHRS, CDR2 YFSETQ, per germline. In DNA, the CDR3 is TGCGCCAGCTCCTATCCGCATCAAGAGACCCAGTACTTC. It yields the protein CASSYPHQETQYF.

CDR3 DNA sequence: TGTGCCAGCCTCCCCGGGGAAACTAGCACAGATACGCAGTATTTT. Translated, it gives CASLPGETSTDTQYF. The chain couples TRBV9 to TRBJ2-3; D might be TRBD2 (5 bases). Trimming removed 7 bases at V and 0 bases at J, with 15 bases between. From germline, CDR1 is SGDLS and CDR2 YYNGEE. The CDR3 loop spans 15 amino acids.

The V gene is TRBV30, the J gene TRBJ1-1; D is undetermined. CDR3 length: 16 residues. V lost 2 bases, J lost 1 base, and 17 bases lay in between. Germline CDR1 reads GTSNPN; CDR2 reads SVGIG (reference sequence). The CDR3 is CAWSLPPGLTNTEAFF. CDR3 in DNA: TGTGCCTGGAGTCTACCCCCCGGACTGACGAACACTGAAGCTTTCTTT.

This chain joins TRBV11-1 and TRBJ2-7, with D tentatively TRBD1 (5 bases). Germline V gene lookup returns CDR1 SGHAT and CDR2 FQDESV (reference sequence). The germline V and J ends were trimmed by 4 bases and 5 bases, with 18 bases remaining between them. The CDR3 loop spans 15 amino acids. The CDR3 bases are TGTGCCAGCAGCTCCACCCCAAGGGGCTCGGACGAGCAGTACTTC. Residues: CASSSTPRGSDEQYF.

V usage is TRBV5-1 and J usage is TRBJ2-1; TRBD2 agrees at 9 bases. Per germline, CDR1 SGHRS and CDR2 YFSETQ. CDR3 length: 15 amino acids. With V trimmed by 3 bases and J by 8 bases, 9 bases remained unmatched. Here the CDR3 reads CASSYLAGRGYEQFF. DNA of the CDR3: TGCGCCAGCAGCTACCTAGCGGGGAGAGGGTATGAGCAGTTCTTC.

This clone was found once. This chain uses TRBV19 with TRBJ2-3; 9 nucleotides line up with TRBD2. Germline lookup yields CDR1 LNHDA and CDR2 SQIVND (reference sequence). The CDR3 is 17 residues long. J gave up 0 bases and V 5 bases, and 9 bases lay outside the gene matches. The CDR3 DNA follows: TGTGCCAGTAGTTCCCGACTAGCGGTTCCTAGCACAGATACGCAGTATTTT. Encoded protein: CASSSRLAVPSTDTQYF. The full variable domain, in which reference TRBV19 and TRBJ2-3 provide the parts outside the CDR3, is DGGITQSPKYLFRKEGQNVTLSCEQNLNHDAMYWYRQDPGQGLRLIYYSQIVNDFQKGDIAEGYSVSREKKESFPLTVTSAQKNPTAFYLCASSSRLAVPSTDTQYFGPGTRLTVL.

The gene calls are TRBV7-3 and TRBJ2-3, with 9 nucleotides matching TRBD1. Germline V gene sequence: CDR1 SGHTA, CDR2 FQGTGA. The CDR3 has 18 amino acids. V dropped 4 bases and J dropped 0; count of bases not matched to a gene: 11. The CDR3 spells CASSSPPGQGPSTDTQYF. The DNA for the CDR3 is TGTGCCAGCAGCTCCCCCCCGGGACAGGGACCTAGCACAGATACGCAGTATTTT.

This sequence joins TRBV4-1 and TRBJ2-1, with 8 positions matching TRBD2. This CDR3 has 18 residues. V shed 8 bases, J shed 0 bases, and the junction held 15 bases outside the gene matches. Germline assignment: CDR1 MGHRA and CDR2 YSYEKL. The DNA of the CDR3 is TGCGCCAGCGGCGGGTATCCGAGCGGGGGCCTCTCCTACAATGAGCAGTTCTTC. It encodes CASGGYPSGGLSYNEQFF.

This clone was counted once. V and J are TRBV11-2 and TRBJ1-2; D possibly corresponds to TRBD1 (5 bases). From germline, CDR1 is SGHAT and CDR2 FQNNGV. This CDR3 has 13 amino acids. The V end lost 1 base, the J end lost 3 bases, and 6 bases lay between the germline ends. The CDR3 here is CASSLGRDYGYTF. For the CDR3, the DNA is TGTGCCAGCAGCTTAGGCAGGGACTATGGCTACACCTTC.

This chain uses TRBV10-3 with TRBJ2-7, with D possibly TRBD2 on 5 matching bases. CDR3 length: 12 residues. Per the germline V gene, CDR1 is ENHRY and CDR2 is SYGVKD. The V and J ends lost 11 bases and 4 bases respectively, with 15 bases between them. The CDR3 here is CAVRGSVYEQYF. CDR3 nucleotide sequence: TGTGCCGTACGCGGGTCGGTGTACGAGCAGTACTTC.

V is TRBV12-3 or TRBV12-4 and J is TRBJ1-5, with D possibly TRBD1 on 5 matching bases. CDR3 size: 12 residues. Trimming pared 6 bases from V and 5 bases from J, leaving 8 bases between. Here the CDR3 reads CASRGPHQPQHF. In DNA form, the CDR3 reads TGTGCCAGCAGGGGGCCCCATCAGCCCCAGCATTTT.

The V gene is TRBV7-2, the J gene TRBJ2-1; D may be TRBD1 (6 bases). The germline V gene encodes CDR1 SGHTA and CDR2 FQGNSA. Deletions cut 4 bases from V and 3 bases from J, with 16 bases between. This CDR3 region has 16 residues. CDR3 sequence: CASSSARGIGYNEQFF. As DNA, the CDR3 is TGTGCCAGCAGCTCCGCCAGGGGCATCGGCTACAATGAGCAGTTCTTC. The complete variable domain, with remaining parts taken from reference TRBV7-2 and TRBJ2-1, reads GAGVSQSPSNKVTEKGKDVELRCDPISGHTALYWYRQSLGQGLEFLIYFQGNSAPDKSGLPSDRFSAERTGGSVSTLTIQRTQQEDSAVYLCASSSARGIGYNEQFFGPGTRLTVL.

Turning to this clone: In the same sample, other DNA sequences code for this CDR3. This sequence joins TRBV6-1 and TRBJ1-2; D is perhaps TRBD1 (6 bases). Germline lookup yields CDR1 MNHNS and CDR2 SASEGT. The length of the CDR3 is 12 residues. The V gene lost 2 bases and the J gene lost 5 bases, with 6 bases spanning the gap. CDR3 loop: CASSEQGYGYTF. The CDR3 region has the DNA TGTGCCAGCAGTGAACAGGGGTATGGCTACACCTTC.

The rearrangement joins TRBV7-2 to TRBJ1-5; D unclear. This CDR3 contains 14 residues. In germline, CDR1 is SGHTA, CDR2 FQGNSA. Deletions cut 0 bases from V and 7 bases from J, with 10 bases between. CDR3 nucleotide sequence: TGTGCCAGCAGCTTAGCGTGGGCGGGGCAGCCCCAGCATTTT. Amino acid sequence: CASSLAWAGQPQHF.

This rearrangement joins TRBV2 to TRBJ1-4; the D gene is possibly TRBD1 (5 bases). The germline CDR1 and CDR2 sequences are SNHLY and FYNNEI. This CDR3 region has 16 residues. Trimming left V 2 bases short and J 3 bases short, with 13 bases between. As DNA, the CDR3 is TGTGCCAGCAGTGAAAACGCAGGGTTTTCTAATGAAAAACTGTTTTTT. Its translation is CASSENAGFSNEKLFF.

V gene TRBV29-1 combines with J gene TRBJ2-5, with 10 positions matching TRBD1. Germline values: CDR1 SQVTM, CDR2 ANQGSEA. The CDR3 extends over 13 amino acids. Trimming cost V 4 bases and J 13 bases; bases outside gene matches: 12. In DNA form, the CDR3 reads TGCAGCGTTGGGAAGGGCGGGACAGGGGCCGGGTACTTC. Protein product: CSVGKGGTGAGYF.